This T cell receptor (beta chain) was identified during a study of T-cell reconstitution after alpha-beta-depleted transplantation in children. Unique molecular identifiers were incorporated into the prepared TCRbeta library. TCRdb fed the PCR reads into MiXCR, producing one record per CDR3 protein. The sample holds under 400,000 distinct CDR3 sequences, approximately 23% seen once. Germline V gene sequence: CDR1 SGHRS, CDR2 YFSETQ. The CDR3 contains 15 residues. The junction had 7 bases not matched to a gene; V was cut back by 2 bases and J by 5 bases. This specimen consisted of PBMCs, mostly from graft donor cells, obtained 180 days after TCRalphabeta/CD19-depleted stem cell transplant. This receptor was taken from a male patient between 5 and 17 years old who had a stem cell transplant for acute lymphoblastic leukemia, so the T cells may come from the graft donor. The chain has TRBV5-1 and TRBJ2-5, with 9 nucleotides matching TRBD1. CDR3 amino acids: CASSFFSGTGETQYF. The CDR3 DNA follows: TGCGCCAGCAGCTTTTTCTCCGGGACAGGGGAGACCCAGTACTTC.